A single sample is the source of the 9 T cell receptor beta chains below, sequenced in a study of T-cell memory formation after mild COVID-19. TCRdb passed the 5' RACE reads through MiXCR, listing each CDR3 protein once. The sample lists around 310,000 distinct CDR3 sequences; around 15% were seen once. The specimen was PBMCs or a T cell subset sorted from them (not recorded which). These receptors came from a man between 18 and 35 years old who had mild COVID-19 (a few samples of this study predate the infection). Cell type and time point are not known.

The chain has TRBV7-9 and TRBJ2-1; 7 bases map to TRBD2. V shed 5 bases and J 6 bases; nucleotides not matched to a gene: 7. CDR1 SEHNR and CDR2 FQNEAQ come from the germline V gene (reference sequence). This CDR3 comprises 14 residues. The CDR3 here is CASSLGGGANEQFF. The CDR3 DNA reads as TGTGCCAGCAGCCTCGGGGGAGGGGCCAATGAGCAGTTCTTC.

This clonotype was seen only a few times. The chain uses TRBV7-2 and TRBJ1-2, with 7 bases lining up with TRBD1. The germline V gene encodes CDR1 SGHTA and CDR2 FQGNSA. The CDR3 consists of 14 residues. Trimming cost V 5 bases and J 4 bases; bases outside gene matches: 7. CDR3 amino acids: CASSQGGSTYGYTF. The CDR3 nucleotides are TGTGCCAGCAGCCAGGGGGGCAGCACCTATGGCTACACCTTC.

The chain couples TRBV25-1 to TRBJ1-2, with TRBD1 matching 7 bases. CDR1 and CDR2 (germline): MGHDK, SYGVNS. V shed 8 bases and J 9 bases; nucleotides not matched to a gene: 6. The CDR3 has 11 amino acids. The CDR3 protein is CASGRQGSYTF. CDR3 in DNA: TGTGCCAGCGGGAGACAGGGTAGCTACACCTTC.

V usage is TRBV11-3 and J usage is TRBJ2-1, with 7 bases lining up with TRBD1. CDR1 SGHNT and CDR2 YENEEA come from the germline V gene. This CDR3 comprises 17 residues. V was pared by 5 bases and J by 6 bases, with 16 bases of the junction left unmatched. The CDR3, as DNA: TGTGCCAGCAGCCCCCGCCCCCGACAGGGTGTCGGCAATGAGCAGTTCTTC. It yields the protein CASSPRPRQGVGNEQFF.

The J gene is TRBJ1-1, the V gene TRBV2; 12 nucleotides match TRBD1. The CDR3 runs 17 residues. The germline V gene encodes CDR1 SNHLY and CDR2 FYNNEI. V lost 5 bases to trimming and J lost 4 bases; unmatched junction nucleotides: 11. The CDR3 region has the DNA TGTGCCAGCAGTTTAACCGGGACAGGGGGCCGGGGCACTGAAGCTTTCTTT. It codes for CASSLTGTGGRGTEAFF.

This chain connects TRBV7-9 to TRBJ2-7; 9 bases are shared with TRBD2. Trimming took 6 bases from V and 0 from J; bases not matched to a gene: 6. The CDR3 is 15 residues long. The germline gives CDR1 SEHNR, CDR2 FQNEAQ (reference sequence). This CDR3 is CASSIAGAASYEQYF. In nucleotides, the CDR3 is TGTGCCAGCAGTATAGCGGGGGCCGCCTCCTACGAGCAGTACTTC.

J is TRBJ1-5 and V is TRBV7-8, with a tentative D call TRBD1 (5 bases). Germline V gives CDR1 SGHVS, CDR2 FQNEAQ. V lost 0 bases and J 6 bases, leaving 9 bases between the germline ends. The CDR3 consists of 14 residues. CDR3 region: CASSLAREGQPQHF. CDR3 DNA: TGTGCCAGCAGCTTAGCCAGGGAAGGTCAGCCCCAGCATTTT.

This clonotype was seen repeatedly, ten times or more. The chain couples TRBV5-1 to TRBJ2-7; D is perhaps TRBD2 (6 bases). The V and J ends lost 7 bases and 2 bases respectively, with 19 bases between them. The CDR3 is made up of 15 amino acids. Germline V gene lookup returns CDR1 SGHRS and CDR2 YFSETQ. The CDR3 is CASAGSEMGAYEQYF. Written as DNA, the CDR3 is TGCGCCAGCGCGGGAAGCGAGATGGGAGCCTACGAGCAGTACTTC. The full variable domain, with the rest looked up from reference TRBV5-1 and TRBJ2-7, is KAGVTQTPRYLIKTRGQQVTLSCSPISGHRSVSWYQQTPGQGLQFLFEYFSETQRNKGNFPGRFSGRQFSNSRSEMNVSTLELGDSALYLCASAGSEMGAYEQYFGPGTRLTVT.

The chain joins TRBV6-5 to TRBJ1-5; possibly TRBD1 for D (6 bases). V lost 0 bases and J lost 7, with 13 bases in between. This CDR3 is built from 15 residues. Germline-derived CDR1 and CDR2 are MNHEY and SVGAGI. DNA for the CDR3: TGTGCCAGCAGTTACTCGTGGCAGGGACAACAGCCCCAGCATTTT. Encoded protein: CASSYSWQGQQPQHF.